The 22 T cell receptor beta chains in this list originate from one sample, sequenced in a study of blood T cell repertoires in COVID-19. Assay used: immunoSEQ multiplex PCR; TCRdb lists only in-frame clones, some missing. Among a few hundred thousand clones listed, about 83% were seen once. The sequencing input was PBMCs or T cells enriched from blood (not recorded which). The source of these receptors is a woman aged 45-59 years who had recovered from COVID-19.

This chain joins TRBV3-1 (or the pseudogene TRBV3-2) and TRBJ1-3; D remains unclear. V lost 2 bases and J 2 bases, leaving 10 bases between the germline ends. Looked up from germline, CDR1 is LGHDT and CDR2 is YNNKEL (reference sequence). The length of the CDR3 is 15 residues. CDR3 amino acids: CASSQLSTAGNTIYF. Written as DNA, the CDR3 is TGTGCCAGCAGCCAACTTTCAACTGCTGGAAACACCATATATTTT.

The chain is built from TRBV29-1 and TRBJ2-7; 8 bases match TRBD2. Germline lookup yields CDR1 SQVTM and CDR2 ANQGSEA. J lost 3 bases, V lost 6 bases, and 7 bases had no gene match. The CDR3 spans 13 residues. CDR3 coding DNA: TGCAGCGTCGGCGGGGGGCTTCTCTACGAGCAGTACTTC. The encoded protein is CSVGGGLLYEQYF.

This chain's CDR3 is CASREGSRSYGYTF. CDR3 DNA: TGTGCCAGCAGGGAGGGGTCTAGGAGCTATGGCTACACCTTC. The chain carries TRBV28 and TRBJ1-2; tentatively, D is TRBD1 (5 bases). Trimming took off 6 bases at V and 4 bases at J, with 15 bases between the two ends. In germline, CDR1 is MDHEN, CDR2 SYDVKM. CDR3 length equals 14 residues.

The V and J genes are TRBV5-1 and TRBJ1-3; possibly TRBD1 for D (6 bases). Germline V gene sequence: CDR1 SGHRS, CDR2 YFSETQ. The CDR3 spans 13 residues. With 0 bases removed from V and 7 bases from J, the gap between germline ends came to 8 bases. The CDR3 sequence: CASSLGRGNTIYF. In nucleotides, the CDR3 is TGCGCCAGCAGCTTGGGAAGGGGGAACACCATATATTTT.

V gene TRBV7-8 combines with J gene TRBJ1-2, with D tentatively TRBD1 (6 bases). The CDR3 is 16 residues long. Germline lookup yields CDR1 SGHVS and CDR2 FQNEAQ. Trimming left V 5 bases short and J 2 bases short, with 18 bases between. The CDR3 spells CASSTRGPQGNYGYTF. CDR3 sequence (DNA): TGTGCCAGCAGCACTAGGGGCCCGCAGGGGAACTATGGCTACACCTTC. The variable domain in full, with the rest retrieved from reference TRBV7-8 and TRBJ1-2, is GAGVSQSPRYKVAKRGQDVALRCDPISGHVSLFWYQQALGQGPEFLTYFQNEAQLDKSGLPSDRFFAERPEGSVSTLKIQRTQQEDSAVYLCASSTRGPQGNYGYTFGSGTRLTVV.

The count of this clone is one. V is TRBV12-5 and J is TRBJ1-2; 8 bases map to TRBD1. The V segment lost 7 bases and the J segment 8 bases; nucleotides outside the gene matches: 6. The CDR3 sequence is 12 residues long. The germline gives CDR1 LGHNT, CDR2 FRNRAP. The CDR3 region has the DNA TGTGCTAGTGATGGGACAGGTGAGGGCTACACCTTC. Translated, it gives CASDGTGEGYTF.

The chain combines TRBV27 with TRBJ1-2, with 7 positions matching TRBD1. Germline values: CDR1 MNHEY, CDR2 SMNVEV (reference sequence). The V and J ends lost 5 bases and 8 bases, in that order; junction bases with no gene match: 14. The CDR3 is made up of 15 amino acids. DNA for the CDR3: TGTGCCAGCAGTAGGACAGGATTCGTCTTTATGGGCTACACCTTC. This translates into CASSRTGFVFMGYTF.

The rearrangement uses TRBV7-9 and TRBJ1-5; the match to TRBD1 covers 8 bases. The CDR3 covers 13 residues. V shed 7 bases, J shed 6 bases, and the junction held 5 bases outside the gene matches. Germline V gene data show CDR1 as SEHNR and CDR2 as FQNEAQ (reference sequence). For the CDR3, the DNA is TGTGCCAGCACTGCCGGACAGGGTCAGCCCCAGCATTTT. This translates into CASTAGQGQPQHF.

The DNA for the CDR3 is TGTGCCAGCAGGGACTACAGCGACAGCTATGGCTACACCTTC. As protein: CASRDYSDSYGYTF. The V gene is TRBV27, the J gene TRBJ1-2; tentatively, D is TRBD1 (5 bases). The length of the CDR3 is 14 residues. Trimming left V 6 bases short and J 4 bases short, with 15 bases between. From germline, CDR1 is MNHEY and CDR2 SMNVEV (reference sequence).

The chain combines TRBV6-5 with TRBJ1-2; TRBD1 agrees at 7 bases. CDR1 and CDR2 from the germline V gene are MNHEY and SVGAGI. The length of the CDR3 is 15 residues. J lost 2 bases, V lost 2 bases, and 5 bases had no gene match. CDR3 protein: CASSYATGVNYGYTF. The CDR3 DNA reads TGTGCCAGCAGTTACGCCACAGGGGTGAACTATGGCTACACCTTC.

The V and J genes are TRBV11-1 and TRBJ1-6, with 7 positions matching TRBD1. J lost 8 bases, V lost 5 bases, and 9 bases had no gene match. CDR3 length: 15 amino acids. Per the germline V gene, CDR1 is SGHAT and CDR2 is FQDESV (reference sequence). The DNA of the CDR3 is TGTGCCAGCAGCAGAGACAGGGTTCCGGATTCACCCCTCCACTTT. Translated: CASSRDRVPDSPLHF.

V is TRBV28 and J is TRBJ1-2, with D possibly being TRBD1 (6 bases). CDR1 MDHEN and CDR2 SYDVKM come from the germline V gene. V dropped 6 bases and J dropped 4 bases, with 15 bases sitting between them. The CDR3 has 14 amino acids. DNA of the CDR3: TGTGCCAGCAGATTCCAGGGACAAGCCTATGGCTACACCTTC. Its translation: CASRFQGQAYGYTF.

This chain uses TRBV15 with TRBJ2-7, with 8 bases aligning to TRBD1. The germline V gene encodes CDR1 LNHNV and CDR2 YYDKDF (reference sequence). The CDR3 covers 14 residues. The V gene end was trimmed by 5 bases and the J gene end by 2 bases; junction bases not matched to a gene: 5. The CDR3 reads CATSLDRGPYEQYF. DNA for the CDR3: TGTGCCACCAGCCTAGACAGGGGACCCTACGAGCAGTACTTC.

The chain has TRBV6-2 or TRBV6-3 and TRBJ2-4; 7 nucleotides align to TRBD1. Germline trimming cut 2 bases from V and 10 bases from J; bases unmatched to any gene: 5. The CDR3 has 13 residues. Germline V lookup: CDR1 MNHEY, CDR2 SVGEGT. CDR3 coding DNA: TGTGCCAGCAGTTACGTAGGGACAGCAATTCAGTACTTC. Protein product: CASSYVGTAIQYF.

The genes are TRBV27 and TRBJ2-2; D perhaps matches TRBD2 (7 bases). Trimming shortened V by 6 bases and J by 0 bases, and 14 bases separated the two germline ends. Germline V gene lookup returns CDR1 MNHEY and CDR2 SMNVEV (reference sequence). The CDR3 sequence is 16 residues long. The CDR3 coding sequence is TGTGCCAGCAGCTTAAGGGGGGGGGCGAACACCGGGGAGCTGTTTTTT. Its translation is CASSLRGGANTGELFF.

The chain joins TRBV14 to TRBJ1-1; D uncertain. Looked up from germline, CDR1 is SGHDN and CDR2 is FVKESK. The CDR3 runs to 13 residues. Trimming stripped 1 base from V and 6 bases from J, with 9 bases between. DNA for the CDR3: TGTGCCAGCAGCCAAGTTTTCCAGGCTGAAGCTTTCTTT. Translating it yields CASSQVFQAEAFF.

This chain joins TRBV5-1 and TRBJ1-2; 8 positions match TRBD1. The CDR3 covers 14 residues. V was clipped by 4 bases and J by 4 bases; unmatched bases: 6. Germline values: CDR1 SGHRS, CDR2 YFSETQ. Here the CDR3 reads CASSTKTGVYGYTF. Written as DNA, the CDR3 is TGCGCCAGCAGCACTAAGACAGGGGTCTATGGCTACACCTTC.

The rearrangement joins TRBV15 to TRBJ1-6; TRBD1 aligns across 10 bases. Per the germline V gene, CDR1 is LNHNV and CDR2 is YYDKDF (reference sequence). The CDR3 contains 15 residues. V lost 9 bases and J lost 8; bases outside the gene matches: 10. The CDR3 here is CATRDGTGVYSPLHF. The CDR3 region has the DNA TGTGCCACTAGGGATGGGACAGGGGTATATTCACCCCTCCACTTT.

The chain uses TRBV10-2 and TRBJ1-2; a possible D gene is TRBD1 (6 bases). V was trimmed by 7 bases and J by 2 bases, leaving 11 bases between them. Germline loops: CDR1 WSHSY, CDR2 SAAADI. This CDR3 spans 13 amino acids. The CDR3 region has the DNA TGCGCCAGCATTACAGGGCCGAACTATGGCTACACCTTC. Its translation is CASITGPNYGYTF.

This clone was seen only once. The chain couples TRBV6-2 or TRBV6-3 to TRBJ1-1; the D gene is possibly TRBD1 (5 bases). The germline CDR1 and CDR2 sequences are MNHEY and SVGEGT. The V end was cut by 0 bases, the J end by 0 bases, with 17 bases between. The CDR3 spans 18 residues. The CDR3 loop reads CASSYSDRVLGMNTEAFF. The CDR3 bases are TGTGCCAGCAGTTACTCCGACAGAGTGTTGGGTATGAACACTGAAGCTTTCTTT.

The gene calls are TRBV2 and TRBJ1-2, with 9 bases identical to TRBD1. The junction had 5 bases not matched to a gene; V was cut back by 4 bases and J by 8 bases. The CDR3 sequence is 13 residues long. Germline V gene sequence: CDR1 SNHLY, CDR2 FYNNEI. CDR3 bases: TGTGCCAGCAGTGTAAGGACAGGGGACGGCTACACCTTC. This gives the protein CASSVRTGDGYTF.

The chain links TRBV3-1 (or the pseudogene TRBV3-2) to TRBJ2-7; 11 nucleotides line up with TRBD1. CDR3 length: 15 residues. Trimming removed 5 bases from V and 4 bases from J; junction bases left unmatched: 7. Germline V gives CDR1 LGHDT, CDR2 YNNKEL (reference sequence). The CDR3: CASSSRTGGQYEQYF. CDR3 in DNA: TGTGCCAGCAGCTCCCGGACAGGGGGCCAATACGAGCAGTACTTC.